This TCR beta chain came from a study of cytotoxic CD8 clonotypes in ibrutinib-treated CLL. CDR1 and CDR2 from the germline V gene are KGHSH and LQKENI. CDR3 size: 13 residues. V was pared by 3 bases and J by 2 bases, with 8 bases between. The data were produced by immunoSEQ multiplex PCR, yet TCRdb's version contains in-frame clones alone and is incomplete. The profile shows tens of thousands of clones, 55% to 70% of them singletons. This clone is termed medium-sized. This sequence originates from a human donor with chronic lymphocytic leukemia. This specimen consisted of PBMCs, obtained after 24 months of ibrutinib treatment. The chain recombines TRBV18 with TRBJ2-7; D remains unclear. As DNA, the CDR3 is TGTGCCAGCTCACCTCGACGGGCCTACGAGCAGTACTTC. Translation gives CASSPRRAYEQYF.